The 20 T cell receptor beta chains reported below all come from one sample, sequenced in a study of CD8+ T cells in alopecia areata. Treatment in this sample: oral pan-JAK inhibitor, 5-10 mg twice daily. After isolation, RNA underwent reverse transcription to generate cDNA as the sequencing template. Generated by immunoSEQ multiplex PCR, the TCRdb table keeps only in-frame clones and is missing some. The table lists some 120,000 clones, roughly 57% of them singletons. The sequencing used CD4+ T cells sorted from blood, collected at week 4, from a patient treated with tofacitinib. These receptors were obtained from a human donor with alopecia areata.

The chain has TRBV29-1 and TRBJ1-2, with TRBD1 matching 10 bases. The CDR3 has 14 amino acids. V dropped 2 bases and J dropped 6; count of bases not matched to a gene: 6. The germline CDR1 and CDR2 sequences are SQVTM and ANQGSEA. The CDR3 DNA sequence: TGCAGCGTTGAAAAGACAGGGGGCGGTCATGGCTACACCTTC. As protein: CSVEKTGGGHGYTF.

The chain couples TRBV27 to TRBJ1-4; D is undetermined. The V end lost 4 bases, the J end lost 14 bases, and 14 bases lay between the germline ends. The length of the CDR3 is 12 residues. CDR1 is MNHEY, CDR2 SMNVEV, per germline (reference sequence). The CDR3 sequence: CASSSSDRRLFF. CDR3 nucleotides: TGTGCCAGCAGTTCATCCGACCGAAGGCTGTTTTTT.

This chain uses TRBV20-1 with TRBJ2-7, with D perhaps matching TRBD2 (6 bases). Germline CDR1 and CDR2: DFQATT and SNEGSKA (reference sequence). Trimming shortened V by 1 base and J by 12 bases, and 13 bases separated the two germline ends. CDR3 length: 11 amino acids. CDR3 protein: CSARGGDVAYF. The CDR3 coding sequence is TGCAGTGCTAGAGGGGGGGACGTGGCGTACTTC.

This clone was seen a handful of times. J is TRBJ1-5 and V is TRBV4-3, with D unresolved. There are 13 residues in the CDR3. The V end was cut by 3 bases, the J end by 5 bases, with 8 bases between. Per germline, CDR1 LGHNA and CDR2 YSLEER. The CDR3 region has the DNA TGCGCCAGCAGCCAGAGGAGGGATCAGCCCCAGCATTTT. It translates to CASSQRRDQPQHF.

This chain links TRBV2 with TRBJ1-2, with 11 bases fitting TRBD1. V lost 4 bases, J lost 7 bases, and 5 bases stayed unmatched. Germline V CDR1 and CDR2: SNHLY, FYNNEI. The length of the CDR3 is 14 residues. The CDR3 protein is CASSGTGGVSGYTF. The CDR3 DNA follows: TGTGCCAGCAGTGGGACAGGGGGCGTATCTGGCTACACCTTC.

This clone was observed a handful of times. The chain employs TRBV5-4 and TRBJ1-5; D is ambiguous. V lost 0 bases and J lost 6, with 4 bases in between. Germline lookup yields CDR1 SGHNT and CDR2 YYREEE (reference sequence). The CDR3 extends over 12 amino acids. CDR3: CASSLAGQPQHF. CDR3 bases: TGTGCCAGCAGCTTGGCGGGTCAGCCCCAGCATTTT.

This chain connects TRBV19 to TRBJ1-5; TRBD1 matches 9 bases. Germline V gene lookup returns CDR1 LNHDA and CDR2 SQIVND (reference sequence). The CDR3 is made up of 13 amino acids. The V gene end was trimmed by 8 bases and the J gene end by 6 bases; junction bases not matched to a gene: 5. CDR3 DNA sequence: TGTGCCAGTTCGGACAGGGGTGTTCAGCCCCAGCATTTT. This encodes CASSDRGVQPQHF.

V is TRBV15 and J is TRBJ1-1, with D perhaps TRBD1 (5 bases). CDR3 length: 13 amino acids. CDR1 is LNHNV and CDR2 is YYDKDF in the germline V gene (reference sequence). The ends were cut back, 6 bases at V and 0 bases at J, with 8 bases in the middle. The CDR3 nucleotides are TGTGCCACCAGTAAGGGGATGAACACTGAAGCTTTCTTT. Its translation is CATSKGMNTEAFF. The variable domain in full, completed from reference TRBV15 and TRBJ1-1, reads DAMVIQNPRYQVTQFGKPVTLSCSQTLNHNVMYWYQQKSSQAPKLLFHYYDKDFNNEADTPDNFQSRRPNTSFCFLDIRSPGLGDTAMYLCATSKGMNTEAFFGQGTRLTVV.

The CDR3 region is CASSGTANTGELFF. As DNA, the CDR3 is TGCGCCAGCAGCGGGACAGCGAACACCGGGGAGCTGTTTTTT. The J gene is TRBJ2-2, the V gene TRBV5-1; TRBD1 agrees at 7 bases. The CDR3 is 14 amino acids. Germline-derived CDR1 and CDR2 are SGHRS and YFSETQ. V lost 4 bases, J lost 0 bases, and 0 bases stayed unmatched.

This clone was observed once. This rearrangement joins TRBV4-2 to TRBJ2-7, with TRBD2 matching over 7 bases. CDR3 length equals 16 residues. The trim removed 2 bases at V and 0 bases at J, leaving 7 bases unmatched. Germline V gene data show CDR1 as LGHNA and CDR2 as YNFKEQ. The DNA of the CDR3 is TGTGCCAGCAGCCAATGGCGGGGCGGGAGCTCCTACGAGCAGTACTTC. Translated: CASSQWRGGSSYEQYF.

The DNA for the CDR3 is TGCAGCGTTGAATCGGGACAGGGTGACGGGGAGCTGTTTTTT. Protein product: CSVESGQGDGELFF. The V call is TRBV29-1, the J call TRBJ2-2, with TRBD1 matching over 9 bases. CDR1 is SQVTM, CDR2 ANQGSEA, per germline. Unmatched junction bases numbered 5, after V lost 2 bases and J lost 7 bases. CDR3 length: 14 amino acids.

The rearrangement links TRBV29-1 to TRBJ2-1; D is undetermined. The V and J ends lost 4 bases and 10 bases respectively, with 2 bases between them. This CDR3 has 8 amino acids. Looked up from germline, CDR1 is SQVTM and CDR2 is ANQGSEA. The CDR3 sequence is CSVGEQFF. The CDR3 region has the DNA TGCAGCGTTGGGGAGCAGTTCTTC.

The DNA of the CDR3 is TGCAGCGTGCGACCCGGGGATACGCAGTATTTT. Translated, it gives CSVRPGDTQYF. The chain uses TRBV29-1 and TRBJ2-3, with no clear D. The ends were cut back, 6 bases at V and 6 bases at J, with 10 bases in the middle. The CDR3 contains 11 residues. CDR1 and CDR2 from the germline V gene are SQVTM and ANQGSEA.

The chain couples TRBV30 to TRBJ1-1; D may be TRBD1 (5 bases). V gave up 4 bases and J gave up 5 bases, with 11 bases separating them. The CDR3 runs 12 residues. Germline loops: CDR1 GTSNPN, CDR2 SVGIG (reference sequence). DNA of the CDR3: TGTGCCTGGACAGGGCGTCCGACTGAAGCTTTCTTT. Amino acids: CAWTGRPTEAFF.

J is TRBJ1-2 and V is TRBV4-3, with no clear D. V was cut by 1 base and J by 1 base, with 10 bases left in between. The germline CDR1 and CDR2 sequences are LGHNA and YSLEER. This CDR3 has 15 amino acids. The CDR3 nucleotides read TGCGCCAGCAGCCAAGGGACGAGAATTAACTATGGCTACACCTTC. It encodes CASSQGTRINYGYTF.

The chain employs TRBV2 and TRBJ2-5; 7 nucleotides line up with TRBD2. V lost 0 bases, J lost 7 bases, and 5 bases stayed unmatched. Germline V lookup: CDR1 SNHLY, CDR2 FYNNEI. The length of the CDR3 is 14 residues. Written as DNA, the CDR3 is TGTGCCAGCAGTGAAGCTCCTCAGCGGGGGACCCAGTACTTC. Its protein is CASSEAPQRGTQYF.

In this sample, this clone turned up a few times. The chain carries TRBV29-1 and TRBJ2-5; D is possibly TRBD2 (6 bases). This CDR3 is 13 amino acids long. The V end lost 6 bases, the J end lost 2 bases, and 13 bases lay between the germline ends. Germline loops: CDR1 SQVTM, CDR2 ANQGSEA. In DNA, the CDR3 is TGCAGCGTCGCTATAGCGGCTCAAGAGACCCAGTACTTC. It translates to CSVAIAAQETQYF.

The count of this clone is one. CDR3 region: CASSQEGLTGRPGELFF. CDR3 sequence (DNA): TGTGCCAGCAGCCAAGAGGGTCTGACAGGGAGGCCCGGGGAGCTGTTTTTT. J is TRBJ2-2 and V is TRBV14; perhaps TRBD1 as D (7 bases). The CDR3 has 17 residues. V was cut by 0 bases and J by 6 bases, with 17 bases left in between. Germline values: CDR1 SGHDN, CDR2 FVKESK.

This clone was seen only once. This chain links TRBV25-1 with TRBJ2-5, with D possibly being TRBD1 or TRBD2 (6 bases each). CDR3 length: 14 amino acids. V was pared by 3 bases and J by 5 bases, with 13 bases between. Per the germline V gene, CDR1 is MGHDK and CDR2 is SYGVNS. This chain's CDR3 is CASSDWGAGETQYF. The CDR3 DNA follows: TGTGCCAGCAGTGATTGGGGGGCTGGGGAGACCCAGTACTTC. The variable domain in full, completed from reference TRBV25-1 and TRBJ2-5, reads EADIYQTPRYLVIGTGKKITLECSQTMGHDKMYWYQQDPGMELHLIHYSYGVNSTEKGDLSSESTVSRIRTEHFPLTLESARPSHTSQYLCASSDWGAGETQYFGPGTRLLVL.

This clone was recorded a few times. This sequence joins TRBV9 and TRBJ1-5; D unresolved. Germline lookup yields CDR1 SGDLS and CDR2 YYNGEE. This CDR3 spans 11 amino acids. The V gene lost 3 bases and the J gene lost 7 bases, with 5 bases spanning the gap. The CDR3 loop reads CASSGGQPQHF. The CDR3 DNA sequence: TGTGCCAGCAGCGGTGGACAGCCCCAGCATTTT.